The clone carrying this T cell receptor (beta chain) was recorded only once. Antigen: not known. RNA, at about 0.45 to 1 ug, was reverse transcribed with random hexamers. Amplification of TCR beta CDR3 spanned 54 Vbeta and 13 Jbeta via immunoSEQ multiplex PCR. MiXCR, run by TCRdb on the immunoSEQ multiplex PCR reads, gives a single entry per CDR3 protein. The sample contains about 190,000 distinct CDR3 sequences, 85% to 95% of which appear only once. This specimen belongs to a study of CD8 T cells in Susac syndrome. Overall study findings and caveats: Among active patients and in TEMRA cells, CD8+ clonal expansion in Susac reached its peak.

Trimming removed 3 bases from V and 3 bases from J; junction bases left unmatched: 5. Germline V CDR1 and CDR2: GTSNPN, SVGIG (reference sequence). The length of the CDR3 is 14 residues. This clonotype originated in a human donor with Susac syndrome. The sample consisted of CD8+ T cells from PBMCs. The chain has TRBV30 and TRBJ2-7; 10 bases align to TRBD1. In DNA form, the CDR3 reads TGTGCCTGGAGCGGGGGGGACAGGGGCTACGAGCAGTACTTC. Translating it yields CAWSGGDRGYEQYF. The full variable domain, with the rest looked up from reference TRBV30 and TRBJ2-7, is SQTIHQWPATLVQPVGSPLSLECTVEGTSNPNLYWYRQAAGRGLQLLFYSVGIGQISSEVPQNLSASRPQDRQFILSSKKLLLSDSGFYLCAWSGGDRGYEQYFGPGTRLTVT.